Listed here are 26 T cell receptor beta chains from one sample, sequenced in a study of T cell responses to AZD1222 COVID-19 vaccine (dated by TCRdb to the early 2020s). The time point label here, explained by the study, means: about 28 days (+/-7) after the second vaccine dose. The sample's treatment or condition, from its label and the paper: meningococcal conjugate vaccine given as trial control. Receptor libraries were prepared by the immunoSEQ multiplex PCR assay. TCRdb holds this immuneACCESS table with in-frame rearrangements only. Some clones are missing; in checked studies, unresolved V genes explain under half, and the rest has no known cause. The sample includes some 120,000 clones, with 90% observed a single time. Of the sample, 4.2% is held by the ten largest clones. The sequencing used peripheral blood, collected 28 days after the second dose of the MenACWY control vaccine. These receptors originate from an adult who received the MenACWY meningococcal vaccine as a control.

This chain joins TRBV18 and TRBJ1-5, with D possibly matching TRBD1 (5 bases). The CDR3 contains 13 residues. In germline, CDR1 is KGHSH, CDR2 LQKENI. Trimming took off 2 bases at V and 7 bases at J, with 9 bases between the two ends. The CDR3 DNA is TGTGCCAGCTCACCAGGGGCATACCAGCCCCAGCATTTT. This codes for CASSPGAYQPQHF.

V and J are TRBV5-1 and TRBJ2-5; possibly TRBD1 for D (5 bases). This CDR3 contains 14 residues. The germline gives CDR1 SGHRS, CDR2 YFSETQ. V gave up 0 bases and J gave up 5 bases, with 11 bases separating them. The CDR3 loop reads CASSLGAGLETQYF. The CDR3 region has the DNA TGCGCCAGCAGCTTGGGTGCAGGGTTGGAGACCCAGTACTTC.

The CDR3 spells CASSLAGVSGNTIYF. CDR3 coding DNA: TGTGCCAGCAGCTTGGCAGGGGTCTCTGGAAACACCATATATTTT. This chain connects TRBV5-5 to TRBJ1-3; the D gene is possibly TRBD1 (6 bases). The V gene lost 0 bases and the J gene lost 0 bases, with 7 bases spanning the gap. Germline V lookup: CDR1 SGHKS, CDR2 YYEKEE (reference sequence). The CDR3 sequence is 15 residues long. Full variable domain (rest looked up from reference TRBV5-5 and TRBJ1-3): DAGVTQSPTHLIKTRGQQVTLRCSPISGHKSVSWYQQVLGQGPQFIFQYYEKEERGRGNFPDRFSARQFPNYSSELNVNALLLGDSALYLCASSLAGVSGNTIYFGEGSWLTVV.

The V gene is TRBV2, the J gene TRBJ1-3; D is undetermined. The CDR3 extends over 16 amino acids. Germline V gene lookup returns CDR1 SNHLY and CDR2 FYNNEI. Trimming pared 2 bases from V and 0 bases from J, leaving 11 bases between. The CDR3 nucleotides are TGTGCCAGCAGTGAAAGGATCGGCTTCTCTGGAAACACCATATATTTT. As protein: CASSERIGFSGNTIYF.

CDR3 bases: TGTGCCAGCAGTACGACACGACCAAAAATCTACGAGCAGTACTTC. It specifies CASSTTRPKIYEQYF. V and J are TRBV28 and TRBJ2-7, with D uncertain. Trimming took 5 bases from V and 3 from J, leaving 17 bases between them. From germline, CDR1 is MDHEN and CDR2 SYDVKM. The CDR3 runs 15 residues.

The gene calls are TRBV7-2 and TRBJ2-5; 9 positions agree with TRBD2. V dropped 0 bases and J dropped 2; count of bases not matched to a gene: 10. CDR1 is SGHTA and CDR2 is FQGNSA in the germline V gene. The CDR3 is made up of 18 amino acids. CDR3 region: CASSLAPAGGPIQETQYF. CDR3 bases: TGTGCCAGCAGCTTAGCTCCAGCGGGGGGCCCTATTCAAGAGACCCAGTACTTC.

This sequence joins TRBV6-1 and TRBJ2-7; 9 bases fit TRBD1. The J segment lost 3 bases and the V segment lost 1 base, leaving 1 base of the junction unmatched. The germline gives CDR1 MNHNS, CDR2 SASEGT. This CDR3 comprises 14 residues. The CDR3 DNA sequence: TGTGCCAGCAGTGAAGGGACAGGGGTCTACGAGCAGTACTTC. Translated, it gives CASSEGTGVYEQYF.

The gene calls are TRBV12-3 or TRBV12-4 and TRBJ1-1; the D is unclear. The length of the CDR3 is 13 residues. Trimming stripped 1 base from V and 2 bases from J, with 5 bases between. CDR3 nucleotide sequence: TGTGCCAGCAGTTTAGGCAGCAACACTGAAGCTTTCTTT. The encoded protein is CASSLGSNTEAFF.

J is TRBJ2-2 and V is TRBV13; weak D call: TRBD1 (6 bases). Germline V gene data show CDR1 as PRHDT and CDR2 as FYEKMQ (reference sequence). V dropped 5 bases and J dropped 4 bases, with 14 bases sitting between them. The CDR3 loop spans 15 amino acids. This CDR3 is CASSLRDKLTGELFF. The CDR3, as DNA: TGTGCCAGCAGCCTACGGGACAAACTCACCGGGGAGCTGTTTTTT. The entire variable domain, with the rest obtained from reference TRBV13 and TRBJ2-2, is as follows: AAGVIQSPRHLIKEKRETATLKCYPIPRHDTVYWYQQGPGQDPQFLISFYEKMQSDKGSIPDRFSAQQFSDYHSELNMSSLELGDSALYFCASSLRDKLTGELFFGEGSRLTVL.

The gene calls are TRBV7-9 and TRBJ2-3; either TRBD1 or TRBD2 may supply D (6 bases each). V was shortened by 5 bases and J by 5 bases, with 14 bases between the two germline ends. CDR1 SEHNR and CDR2 FQNEAQ come from the germline V gene (reference sequence). The CDR3 consists of 14 residues. This CDR3 is CASSVGGREDTQYF. The CDR3 DNA reads as TGTGCCAGCAGCGTTGGGGGGCGGGAAGATACGCAGTATTTT.

The J gene is TRBJ2-7, the V gene TRBV18; tentatively, D is TRBD1 (6 bases). The length of the CDR3 is 13 residues. Germline CDR1 KGHSH, CDR2 LQKENI. V dropped 5 bases and J dropped 1 base, with 9 bases sitting between them. CDR3 in amino acids: CASSTDSSYEQYV. The DNA of the CDR3 is TGTGCCAGCTCAACGGACAGTTCCTACGAGCAGTACGTC.

The chain carries TRBV7-3 and TRBJ2-5; 9 nucleotides line up with TRBD1. This CDR3 has 12 residues. The ends lost 5 bases at V and 13 bases at J; junction bases unmatched: 8. From germline, CDR1 is SGHTA and CDR2 FQGTGA. The CDR3 DNA sequence: TGTGCCAGCAGCACGACAGGGGGGAAAGTGTACTTC. As protein: CASSTTGGKVYF.

The rearrangement joins TRBV7-8 to TRBJ1-1; 9 bases fit TRBD1. This CDR3 spans 15 amino acids. CDR1 SGHVS and CDR2 FQNEAQ come from the germline V gene. Trimming took 6 bases from V and 5 from J; bases not matched to a gene: 10. CDR3 DNA: TGTGCCAGCAGGCTTACAGGGGGCGGGTTGACTGAAGCTTTCTTT. Amino acid sequence: CASRLTGGGLTEAFF.

The rearrangement uses TRBV5-1 and TRBJ2-5, with 8 bases matching TRBD1. J lost 5 bases, V lost 2 bases, and 5 bases had no gene match. Germline CDR1 and CDR2: SGHRS and YFSETQ. The CDR3 runs to 14 residues. CDR3 sequence (DNA): TGCGCCAGCAGCTTACAGGGGGTTGGGGAGACCCAGTACTTC. Amino acid sequence: CASSLQGVGETQYF.

The chain is built from TRBV5-1 and TRBJ2-2; 8 nucleotides match TRBD1. Germline CDR1 and CDR2: SGHRS and YFSETQ. The CDR3 spans 16 residues. V lost 3 bases and J lost 1; bases outside the gene matches: 5. The CDR3 spells CASSSSGGRNTGELFF. CDR3 in DNA: TGCGCCAGCAGCTCTTCAGGGGGCCGGAACACCGGGGAGCTGTTTTTT.

V is TRBV7-2 and J is TRBJ2-5; no reliable D call. The CDR3 length is 14 residues. The V end lost 5 bases, the J end lost 2 bases, and 12 bases lay between the germline ends. Germline CDR1 is SGHTA and CDR2 is FQGNSA. The CDR3 region has the DNA TGTGCCAGCAGCCTCGCTAGTAGGCAAGAGACCCAGTACTTC. Residues: CASSLASRQETQYF.

The chain is built from TRBV18 and TRBJ2-5, with TRBD2 matching over 9 bases. The trim removed 2 bases at V and 5 bases at J, leaving 3 bases unmatched. This CDR3 spans 14 amino acids. Germline loops: CDR1 KGHSH, CDR2 LQKENI. CDR3 sequence (DNA): TGTGCCAGCTCACCAGCGGGAGGGGTGGAGACCCAGTACTTC. Amino acid sequence: CASSPAGGVETQYF.

This chain links TRBV10-3 with TRBJ1-2; no firm D call. V was shortened by 3 bases and J by 8 bases, with 16 bases between the two germline ends. Germline CDR1 and CDR2: ENHRY and SYGVKD. This CDR3 spans 14 amino acids. The CDR3 sequence is CAISDGWEGGGYTF. DNA of the CDR3: TGTGCCATCAGTGATGGTTGGGAAGGTGGAGGCTACACCTTC.

The V and J genes are TRBV6-1 and TRBJ2-7, with D unclear. From germline, CDR1 is MNHNS and CDR2 SASEGT. This CDR3 comprises 14 residues. V lost 0 bases and J 2 bases, leaving 8 bases between the germline ends. For the CDR3, the DNA is TGTGCCAGCAGTGAAGCGCCAGGCGCCTACGAGCAGTACTTC. Protein: CASSEAPGAYEQYF.

The chain joins TRBV18 to TRBJ1-2; D perhaps matches TRBD1 (6 bases). Germline-derived CDR1 and CDR2 are KGHSH and LQKENI. The CDR3 contains 16 residues. The ends were cut back, 4 bases at V and 2 bases at J, with 17 bases in the middle. In DNA form, the CDR3 reads TGTGCCAGCTCACAGGGGGAGGCCCGCATGAACTATGGCTACACCTTC. Encoded protein: CASSQGEARMNYGYTF.

This chain joins TRBV7-3 and TRBJ2-1; 11 nucleotides match TRBD2. Germline trimming cut 5 bases from V and 1 base from J; bases unmatched to any gene: 13. The CDR3 is 19 amino acids. Germline V gives CDR1 SGHTA, CDR2 FQGTGA. The CDR3 sequence: CASSPRVGLAGGSYNEQFF. CDR3 bases: TGTGCCAGCAGCCCCCGAGTGGGTTTAGCGGGAGGGTCCTACAATGAGCAGTTCTTC.

V gene TRBV7-9 combines with J gene TRBJ2-1; TRBD1 might be the D (6 bases). The V end lost 5 bases, the J end lost 0 bases, and 14 bases lay between the germline ends. Germline V gene sequence: CDR1 SEHNR, CDR2 FQNEAQ (reference sequence). The CDR3 is 16 residues long. CDR3 region: CASSTGQTSSYNEQFF. The DNA of the CDR3 is TGTGCCAGCAGCACCGGACAGACGAGCTCCTACAATGAGCAGTTCTTC.

The chain recombines TRBV15 with TRBJ1-5, with D unresolved. Per the germline V gene, CDR1 is LNHNV and CDR2 is YYDKDF (reference sequence). The CDR3 is made up of 14 amino acids. The germline V and J ends were trimmed by 0 bases and 0 bases, with 3 bases remaining between them. CDR3 sequence reads: CATSRDGSNQPQHF. The DNA for the CDR3 is TGTGCCACCAGCAGAGATGGTAGCAATCAGCCCCAGCATTTT.

This rearrangement joins TRBV2 to TRBJ1-5; D not certain. The CDR3 has 16 residues. The germline V gene has CDR1 SNHLY and CDR2 FYNNEI. Trimming cost V 6 bases and J 0 bases, with 15 bases left between them. This CDR3 reads CASRKGRDYSNQPQHF. DNA for the CDR3: TGTGCCAGCAGAAAAGGAAGGGATTATAGCAATCAGCCCCAGCATTTT.

The chain couples TRBV25-1 to TRBJ2-2; D is perhaps TRBD1 or TRBD2 (6 bases each). The CDR3 spans 15 residues. Trimming cost V 8 bases and J 0 bases, with 13 bases left between them. CDR1 MGHDK and CDR2 SYGVNS come from the germline V gene. As DNA, the CDR3 is TGTGCCAGCGTCGGCGGGACACCGAACACCGGGGAGCTGTTTTTT. Translating it yields CASVGGTPNTGELFF.

The rearrangement joins TRBV6-5 to TRBJ1-1, with unresolved D. The germline gives CDR1 MNHEY, CDR2 SVGAGI. The CDR3 sequence is 14 residues long. V gave up 7 bases and J gave up 1 base, with 13 bases separating them. DNA for the CDR3: TGTGCCAGCACCCAGTTTGCTAGGAACACTGAAGCTTTCTTT. The encoded protein is CASTQFARNTEAFF.